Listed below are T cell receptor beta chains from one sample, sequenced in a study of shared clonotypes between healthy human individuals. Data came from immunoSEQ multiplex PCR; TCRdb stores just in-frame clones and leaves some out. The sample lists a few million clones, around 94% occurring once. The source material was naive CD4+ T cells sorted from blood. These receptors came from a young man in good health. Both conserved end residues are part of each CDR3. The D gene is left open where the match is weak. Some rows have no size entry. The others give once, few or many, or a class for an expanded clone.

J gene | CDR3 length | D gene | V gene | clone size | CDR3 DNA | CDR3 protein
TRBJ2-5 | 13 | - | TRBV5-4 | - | TGTGCCAGCAGCTTGGGAGGGGAAGAGACCCAGTACTTC | CASSLGGEETQYF
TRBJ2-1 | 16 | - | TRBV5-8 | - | TGTGCCAGCAGCTGGGGGGCCGCCGCTCTCCTCGATGAGCAGTTCTTC | CASSWGAAALLDEQFF
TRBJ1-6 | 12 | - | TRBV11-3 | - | TGTGCCAGCAGCTCACCGTCATCACCCCTCCACTTT | CASSSPSSPLHF
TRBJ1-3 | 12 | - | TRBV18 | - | TGTGCCAGCTCACCAGAGCCGAGCACCATATATTTT | CASSPEPSTIYF
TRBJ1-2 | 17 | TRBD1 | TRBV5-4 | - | TGTGCCAGCAGCTTGGGGGGGACAGGGCTTGCTTTGGGTGGCTACACCTTC | CASSLGGTGLALGGYTF
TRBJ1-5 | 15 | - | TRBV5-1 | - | TGCGCCAGCAGTCCCGGAGGAGGGGCAGATCAGCCCCAGCATTTT | CASSPGGGADQPQHF
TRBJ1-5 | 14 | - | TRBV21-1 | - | TGTGCCAGCAGCAAAATCGGGGTAGGTCAGCCCCAGCATTTT | CASSKIGVGQPQHF
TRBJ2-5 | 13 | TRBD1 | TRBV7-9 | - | TGTGCCAGCAGCCAGGGGGTCGGAGAGACCCAGTACTTC | CASSQGVGETQYF
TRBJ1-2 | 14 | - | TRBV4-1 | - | TGCGCCAGCAGCCAAGGGACATTAGACGGCGGCTACACCTTC | CASSQGTLDGGYTF
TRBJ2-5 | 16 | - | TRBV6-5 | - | TGTGCCAGCAGTTACTCCGAGACCTTTCTCCAAGAGACCCAGTACTTC | CASSYSETFLQETQYF
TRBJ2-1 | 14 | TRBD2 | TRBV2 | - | TGTGCCAGCAGCCGCGGGAGGCTATACAATGAGCAGTTCTTC | CASSRGRLYNEQFF
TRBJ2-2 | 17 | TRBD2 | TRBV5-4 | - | TGTGCCAGCAGCCTGGTACGGGCTAGCGGGAGGGACGGGGAGCTGTTTTTT | CASSLVRASGRDGELFF
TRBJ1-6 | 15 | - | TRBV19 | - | TGTGCCAGTAGTATAGCCGGGACCTTTAATTCACCCCTCCACTTT | CASSIAGTFNSPLHF
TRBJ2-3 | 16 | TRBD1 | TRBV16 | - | TGTGCCAGCAGCCGGATAACAGGGGCGGTCACAGATACGCAGTATTTT | CASSRITGAVTDTQYF
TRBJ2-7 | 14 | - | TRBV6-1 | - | TGTGCCAGCAGTGAGGGAGGGGGGGCGTACGAGCAGTACTTC | CASSEGGGAYEQYF
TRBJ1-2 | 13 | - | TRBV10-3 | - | TGTGCCATCAGTGACGGGACGGCAGCTGGCTACACCTTC | CAISDGTAAGYTF
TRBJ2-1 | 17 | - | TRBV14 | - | TGTGCCAGCAGCCCTCAACCTGGGCCAGGGTTCTACAATGAGCAGTTCTTC | CASSPQPGPGFYNEQFF
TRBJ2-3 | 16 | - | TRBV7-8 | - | TGTGCCAGCAGCTTAAGGGAAGCGATTAGCACAGATACGCAGTATTTT | CASSLREAISTDTQYF
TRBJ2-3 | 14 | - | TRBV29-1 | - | TGCAGCGTGGAAAGCGGAACTTCGACAGATACGCAGTATTTT | CSVESGTSTDTQYF
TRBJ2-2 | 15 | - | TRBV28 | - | TGTGCCAGCAGCCCTCCGCTTAGCGGTACCGGGGAGCTGTTTTTT | CASSPPLSGTGELFF
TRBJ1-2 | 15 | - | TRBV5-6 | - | TGTGCCAGCAGGGATACCGGGACACCCAACTATGGCTACACCTTC | CASRDTGTPNYGYTF
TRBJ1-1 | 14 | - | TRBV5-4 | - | TGTGCCAGCAGCTTGGGGGGACCGATCACTGAAGCTTTCTTT | CASSLGGPITEAFF
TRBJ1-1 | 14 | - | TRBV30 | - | TGTGCCTGGAGGGGGGGCGTCACCTATTCCGAAGCTTTCTTT | CAWRGGVTYSEAFF
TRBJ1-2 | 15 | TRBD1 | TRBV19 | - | TGTGCCAGTAGTCCGAAGGACAGGGCTAACTATGGCTACACCTTC | CASSPKDRANYGYTF
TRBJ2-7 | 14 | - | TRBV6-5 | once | TGTGCCAGCACCCCGTTGCCAGGGCCCTACGAGCAGTACTTC | CASTPLPGPYEQYF
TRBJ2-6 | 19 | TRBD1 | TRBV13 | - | TGTGCCAGCAGCAACCGATGGGGACAGGGGTTTGCTGGGGCCAACGTCCTGACTTTC | CASSNRWGQGFAGANVLTF